A single count supports the clone carrying this TCR beta chain. The antigen remains undetermined. This specimen belongs to a study of PD-1 blockade in classical Hodgkin lymphoma. Study-level points and caveats: Reports described newly diagnosed patients as having lower baseline TCR diversity than healthy donors. Why repertoires differed is undefined; disease activity or prior therapy possibly contributed.

The time point: newly diagnosed, previously untreated cHL patient sample. Untreated, newly diagnosed classical Hodgkin lymphoma PBMCs were comparators. Trimming pared 4 bases from V and 5 bases from J, leaving 18 bases between. This CDR3 is built from 15 residues. Germline lookup yields CDR1 SGHNT and CDR2 YYREEE (reference sequence). TCRdb's copy holds only in-frame clones and misses some; the assay was immunoSEQ multiplex PCR. Seen here are approximately 31,000 clones, 94% observed once, and the top ten hold around 2%. The sequence was obtained from a human donor with classical Hodgkin lymphoma. Sequencing was performed on peripheral blood mononuclear cells (PBMCs). The rearrangement joins TRBV5-4 to TRBJ2-5, with a tentative D call TRBD1 (5 bases). The CDR3 is CASSQDKSMRETQYF. CDR3 coding DNA: TGTGCCAGCAGCCAGGACAAGTCCATGCGGGAGACCCAGTACTTC.